This T cell receptor beta chain was captured by sequencing in a study of graft-versus-host responses after intestinal transplantation. About the study: Transplantation in recipients was multivisceral, liver-intestinal, or isolated intestinal. Anti-thymocyte globulin induction preceded three to four years of tacrolimus and steroid maintenance in all recipients.

With 7 bases removed from V and 1 base from J, the gap between germline ends came to 13 bases. Germline assignment: CDR1 SQVTM and CDR2 ANQGSEA. The CDR3 is 13 amino acids. From the graft tissue, intraepithelial and lamina propria lymphocytes were released through processing. Study-level points and caveats: Allografts from individuals with graft-donor T cell macrochimerism displayed high graft-versus-host to host-versus-graft clonal ratios. Detected in recipient marrow were GvH clones, some of which were first observed in ileum or blood.

Only in-frame clones appear in the TCRdb table, and some are missing; sequencing was by immunoSEQ multiplex PCR. The sample yields 10,000 or so clones, about 70% seen once. As to this clone: Its antigen remains unidentified.

The clonotype comes from a human patient who received an intestinal transplant, so some T cells may come from the graft donor. This chain connects TRBV29-1 to TRBJ1-1; tentatively, D is TRBD1 (6 bases). Sequenced material: ileum tissue, taken around 4.5 months after intestinal transplantation. The CDR3 DNA sequence: TGCAGCGGGGGAAGACAGGCGAACACTGAAGCTTTCTTT. Translated: CSGGRQANTEAFF.